A selection of T cell receptor beta chains follows, all from one sample in a study of T cell responses to AZD1222 COVID-19 vaccine. The assay was immunoSEQ multiplex PCR, and TCRdb's table has in-frame clones only and misses some. The table lists 95,000 to 100,000 clones, roughly 87% of them singletons. The sample consisted of peripheral blood, taken on day 0 of AZD1222 vaccination. All receptors derive from an adult in good health. Both conserved end residues are part of each CDR3. Each record gives: D gene, V gene, J gene, clone size, CDR3 DNA, CDR3 protein. D genes are given only for firm matches. The size field reads once, few, many, or a class for an expanded clone.

>-|TRBV5-5|TRBJ1-1|many
TGTGCCAGCAGCACACTGAACACTGAAGCTTTCTTT
CASSTLNTEAFF